Following are 13 T cell receptor beta chains from one sample sequenced in a study of OX40 agonist ivuxolimab in advanced cancers. Data came from immunoSEQ multiplex PCR; TCRdb stores just in-frame clones and leaves some out. Among tens of thousands of clones listed, just over 90% were seen once. Sequenced material: CD4+ or CD8+ T cells sorted from blood, taken in a trial of the OX40 agonist ivuxolimab. These receptors were collected from an adult with an advanced solid tumor such as melanoma, head and neck, liver or kidney cancer.

This rearrangement joins TRBV9 to TRBJ1-2; possibly TRBD1 for D (5 bases). The CDR3 is made up of 15 amino acids. Trimming took off 3 bases at V and 6 bases at J, with 18 bases between the two ends. CDR1 SGDLS and CDR2 YYNGEE come from the germline V gene. The CDR3 reads CASSAVTGRPNGYTF. In DNA form, the CDR3 reads TGTGCCAGCAGCGCGGTCACGGGACGCCCAAATGGCTACACCTTC.

This chain connects TRBV4-1 to TRBJ2-7, with 7 bases aligning to TRBD1. Germline assignment: CDR1 MGHRA and CDR2 YSYEKL. This CDR3 is built from 14 residues. V dropped 0 bases and J dropped 4; count of bases not matched to a gene: 3. This CDR3 reads CASSQEGGDYEQYF. The CDR3, as DNA: TGCGCCAGCAGCCAAGAAGGGGGCGATTACGAGCAGTACTTC.

The gene calls are TRBV7-6 and TRBJ1-5; D might be TRBD1 (5 bases). Germline CDR1 SGHVS, CDR2 FNYEAQ. Trimming shortened V by 5 bases and J by 2 bases, and 19 bases separated the two germline ends. CDR3 length: 17 amino acids. The CDR3 nucleotides are TGTGCCAGCAGCCCTTTGTTGGGAGGGGAGGGCAATCAGCCCCAGCATTTT. It encodes CASSPLLGGEGNQPQHF.

This chain joins TRBV9 and TRBJ1-3, with D maybe TRBD1 (6 bases). Germline loops: CDR1 SGDLS, CDR2 YYNGEE. The CDR3 loop spans 15 amino acids. With 1 base removed from V and 0 bases from J, the gap between germline ends came to 8 bases. CDR3 in DNA: TGTGCCAGCAGCGTAAAGGGGGTCTCTGGAAACACCATATATTTT. It is translated as CASSVKGVSGNTIYF.

The rearrangement links TRBV28 to TRBJ1-4; D is undetermined. This CDR3 spans 16 amino acids. Trimming left V 7 bases short and J 0 bases short, with 15 bases between. The germline CDR1 and CDR2 sequences are MDHEN and SYDVKM. CDR3 DNA sequence: TGTGCCAGCACCTTGTATAGAGGCGCAACTAATGAAAAACTGTTTTTT. It yields the protein CASTLYRGATNEKLFF.

V is TRBV5-5 and J is TRBJ1-1; no clear D. The ends were cut back, 4 bases at V and 0 bases at J, with 10 bases in the middle. Germline loops: CDR1 SGHKS, CDR2 YYEKEE (reference sequence). The CDR3 extends over 14 amino acids. CDR3 sequence: CASSMDVMNTEAFF. The CDR3 DNA sequence: TGTGCCAGCAGCATGGACGTCATGAACACTGAAGCTTTCTTT.

The V and J genes are TRBV5-4 and TRBJ2-1, with D uncertain. The germline V gene has CDR1 SGHNT and CDR2 YYREEE (reference sequence). Trimming shortened V by 2 bases and J by 6 bases, and 9 bases separated the two germline ends. CDR3 size: 13 residues. CDR3 region: CASSLGSFNEQFF. CDR3 DNA sequence: TGTGCCAGCAGCTTAGGCAGCTTCAATGAGCAGTTCTTC.

The V call is TRBV2, the J call TRBJ2-7; possible D gene TRBD2, 6 bases. Germline CDR1 and CDR2: SNHLY and FYNNEI. The V end was cut by 2 bases, the J end by 2 bases, with 10 bases between. This CDR3 comprises 14 residues. In nucleotides, the CDR3 is TGTGCCAGCAGTGAATGGAGGGCTACCTACGAGCAGTACTTC. Translation gives CASSEWRATYEQYF.

The rearrangement links TRBV19 to TRBJ2-7; 9 bases are shared with TRBD1. The CDR3 spans 14 residues. V shed 7 bases and J 5 bases; nucleotides not matched to a gene: 9. Germline CDR1 is LNHDA and CDR2 is SQIVND (reference sequence). The CDR3: CASTPGTGWNEQYF. The CDR3 DNA sequence: TGTGCCAGTACCCCCGGGACAGGGTGGAACGAGCAGTACTTC.

J is TRBJ2-3 and V is TRBV29-1; D ambiguous. Germline-derived CDR1 and CDR2 are SQVTM and ANQGSEA. The ends were cut back, 6 bases at V and 1 base at J, with 17 bases in the middle. This CDR3 contains 15 residues. This CDR3 reads CSVPPVVYGTDTQYF. The CDR3 nucleotides read TGCAGCGTCCCCCCGGTAGTGTACGGCACAGATACGCAGTATTTT.

A word on this clone: The germline gene is not matched at one end of the junction; a read error may be the cause. Distinct nucleotide sequences in the sample also encode this CDR3. V is TRBV11-2 and J is TRBJ1-2, with TRBD1 matching 9 bases. Germline V gene sequence: CDR1 SGHAT, CDR2 FQNNGV. The CDR3 length is 13 residues. This CDR3 is CASSRTGEYGYTF. CDR3 nucleotides: TGCGCCAGCAGCAGGACAGGGGAGTATGGCTACACCTTC.

The V call is TRBV7-2, the J call TRBJ2-1; 12 positions match TRBD2. CDR1 and CDR2 (germline): SGHTA, FQGNSA. The CDR3 is 15 amino acids. The V segment lost 2 bases and the J segment 4 bases; nucleotides outside the gene matches: 0. The CDR3 region has the DNA TGTGCCAGCAGCTTAACTAGCGGGGGGTACAATGAGCAGTTCTTC. Translation: CASSLTSGGYNEQFF.

V gene TRBV6-5 combines with J gene TRBJ1-5; D perhaps matches TRBD1 (5 bases). Trimming removed 0 bases at V and 2 bases at J, with 8 bases between. Germline-derived CDR1 and CDR2 are MNHEY and SVGAGI. The CDR3 runs 15 residues. The CDR3 DNA sequence: TGTGCCAGCAGTTACTCTGGGGGAGGCAATCAGCCCCAGCATTTT. This encodes CASSYSGGGNQPQHF.